One sample yielded the 16 T cell receptor beta chains listed below, sequenced in a study of human thymus T cells (dated by TCRdb to 2018 to 2020). Libraries were made using the immunoSEQ multiplex PCR assay. Sourced from immuneACCESS, this table was stored by TCRdb with only in-frame sequences that have V and J called. A share of the clones is absent; for the studies checked, an unresolved V gene accounts for under half, and the remainder has no known explanation. A total of roughly 60,000 clones appear in this sample, about 94% of them only once. In total, the top ten clones hold less than 7% of the sample. The sample comprised blood. These receptors were obtained from a boy younger than two with a congenital heart defect but otherwise immunologically healthy.

The V and J genes are TRBV28 and TRBJ2-5; D might be TRBD1 (5 bases). The CDR3 runs to 15 residues. Per germline, CDR1 MDHEN and CDR2 SYDVKM. V shed 3 bases and J shed 1 base, with 12 bases lying between them. The CDR3 nucleotides read TGTGCCAGCAGTTTTCGACAGTTTTTCCAAGAGACCCAGTACTTC. It translates to CASSFRQFFQETQYF.

The chain has TRBV10-2 and TRBJ1-2, with 7 bases lining up with TRBD1. Trimming removed 6 bases from V and 8 bases from J; junction bases left unmatched: 6. The CDR3 spans 12 residues. CDR1 is WSHSY and CDR2 is SAAADI in the germline V gene. This CDR3 reads CASRTGSGGYTF. As DNA, the CDR3 is TGCGCCAGCAGGACAGGGTCGGGGGGCTACACCTTC.

Concerning this clone: The same CDR3 can be traced to other DNA sequences in this sample. The chain carries TRBV5-1 and TRBJ2-5; D uncertain. Germline V gives CDR1 SGHRS, CDR2 YFSETQ. The CDR3 runs 11 residues. Trimming left V 1 base short and J 2 bases short, with 0 bases between. The CDR3 sequence: CASSLQETQYF. CDR3 nucleotides: TGCGCCAGCAGCTTGCAAGAGACCCAGTACTTC.

This chain joins TRBV7-2 and TRBJ1-1; D perhaps matches TRBD1 (5 bases). Germline V gene data show CDR1 as SGHTA and CDR2 as FQGNSA. The CDR3 is made up of 14 amino acids. V lost 5 bases to trimming and J lost 1 base, with 11 bases between them. The CDR3 nucleotides read TGTGCCAGCAGCCCGAGGGGAGGGAACACTGAAGCTTTCTTT. Residues: CASSPRGGNTEAFF.

The V gene is TRBV5-8, the J gene TRBJ2-2; D gene unclear. This CDR3 spans 15 amino acids. Per germline, CDR1 SGHTS and CDR2 YDEGEE. V was clipped by 7 bases and J by 2 bases, with 15 bases between them. CDR3 protein: CASPPSRKNTGELFF. The CDR3 coding sequence is TGTGCCAGCCCCCCTTCACGGAAAAACACCGGGGAGCTGTTTTTT.

The gene calls are TRBV5-6 and TRBJ2-7; perhaps TRBD2 as D (6 bases). Trimming removed 6 bases at V and 4 bases at J, with 17 bases between. CDR1 SGHDT and CDR2 YYEEEE come from the germline V gene. The CDR3 sequence is 14 residues long. CDR3 residues: CASTLGGSLYEQYF. In DNA, the CDR3 is TGTGCCAGCACCCTGGGGGGTAGTTTATACGAGCAGTACTTC. Full variable domain (rest looked up from reference TRBV5-6 and TRBJ2-7): DAGVTQSPTHLIKTRGQQVTLRCSPKSGHDTVSWYQQALGQGPQFIFQYYEEEERQRGNFPDRFSGHQFPNYSSELNVNALLLGDSALYLCASTLGGSLYEQYFGPGTRLTVT.

The chain has TRBV29-1 and TRBJ2-4; 9 bases line up with TRBD1. CDR1 is SQVTM and CDR2 is ANQGSEA in the germline V gene. This CDR3 is built from 15 residues. V trimming: 6 bases; J trimming: 7 bases; junction bases outside the gene matches: 13. This chain's CDR3 is CSVTSPGQGGNIQYF. In DNA form, the CDR3 reads TGCAGCGTGACGTCCCCGGGACAGGGAGGGAACATTCAGTACTTC. Variable domain in full (rest from reference TRBV29-1 and TRBJ2-4): SAVISQKPSRDICQRGTSLTIQCQVDSQVTMMFWYRQQPGQSLTLIATANQGSEATYESGFVIDKFPISRPNLTFSTLTVSNMSPEDSSIYLCSVTSPGQGGNIQYFGAGTRLSVL.

The chain uses TRBV7-9 and TRBJ1-3; no firm D call. The V gene lost 3 bases and the J gene lost 4 bases, with 13 bases spanning the gap. There are 15 residues in the CDR3. Germline lookup yields CDR1 SEHNR and CDR2 FQNEAQ (reference sequence). The DNA of the CDR3 is TGTGCCAGCAGCTTTCTGACGGGCAGAGGAAACACCATATATTTT. Protein product: CASSFLTGRGNTIYF.

The chain has TRBV27 and TRBJ2-5; 7 bases line up with TRBD1. TRBJ2-7 explains the end of the DNA better; the J call may be wrong. Germline CDR1 and CDR2: MNHEY and SMNVEV (reference sequence). There are 14 residues in the CDR3. In DNA form, the CDR3 reads TGTGCCAGCAGTTTATCCCCAGGGGGCTACGAGCAGTACTTC. Translated, it gives CASSLSPGGYEQYF.

The rearrangement links TRBV5-1 to TRBJ1-5; D not certain. With 0 bases removed from V and 3 bases from J, the gap between germline ends came to 4 bases. This CDR3 spans 13 amino acids. Germline V gene lookup returns CDR1 SGHRS and CDR2 YFSETQ. CDR3 region: CASSLGHNQPQHF. The CDR3 DNA reads TGCGCCAGCAGCTTGGGACACAATCAGCCCCAGCATTTT.

The chain recombines TRBV5-1 with TRBJ1-2; no reliable D call. The CDR3 covers 15 residues. The germline V gene has CDR1 SGHRS and CDR2 YFSETQ. V was clipped by 0 bases and J by 7 bases, with 16 bases between them. The CDR3 DNA sequence: TGCGCCAGCAGCTTGGCCTCTCGGGGTGAGGGTGGCTACACCTTC. This gives the protein CASSLASRGEGGYTF.

This rearrangement joins TRBV7-6 to TRBJ2-7; D uncertain. This CDR3 spans 13 amino acids. Germline-derived CDR1 and CDR2 are SGHVS and FNYEAQ. The V end lost 0 bases, the J end lost 2 bases, and 5 bases lay between the germline ends. The CDR3 reads CASSLAIPYEQYF. In DNA, the CDR3 is TGTGCCAGCAGCTTAGCGATACCCTACGAGCAGTACTTC.

The chain is built from TRBV4-2 and TRBJ1-5; D is undetermined. Germline CDR1 is LGHNA and CDR2 is YNFKEQ. Trimming cost V 0 bases and J 0 bases, with 0 bases left between them. The CDR3 has 13 residues. This CDR3 is CASSQDSNQPQHF. CDR3 in DNA: TGTGCCAGCAGCCAAGATAGCAATCAGCCCCAGCATTTT.

This chain connects TRBV10-3 to TRBJ1-2; 8 bases map to TRBD1. This CDR3 comprises 15 residues. J lost 6 bases, V lost 3 bases, and 9 bases had no gene match. CDR1 is ENHRY, CDR2 SYGVKD, per germline. DNA of the CDR3: TGTGCCATCAGTGAATCGGACAGGGCCCGTAATGGCTACACCTTC. It yields the protein CAISESDRARNGYTF.

This chain's CDR3 is CASSINIDGYNEQFF. Written as DNA, the CDR3 is TGTGCCAGTAGTATCAACATTGACGGATACAATGAGCAGTTCTTC. This chain links TRBV19 with TRBJ2-1; D not certain. V lost 3 bases to trimming and J lost 4 bases, with 13 bases between them. Per the germline V gene, CDR1 is LNHDA and CDR2 is SQIVND (reference sequence). The CDR3 length is 15 residues.

The V and J genes are TRBV9 and TRBJ2-7, with 10 bases that match TRBD2. With 3 bases clipped from V and 3 bases from J, the junction kept 3 bases outside the gene matches. This CDR3 is 14 amino acids long. Germline V gene sequence: CDR1 SGDLS, CDR2 YYNGEE. CDR3 sequence (DNA): TGTGCCAGCAGCGCAGGACTAGCGGACTACGAGCAGTACTTC. As protein: CASSAGLADYEQYF.